This TCR beta chain stems from a study of cytomegalovirus exposure and HLA in healthy donors. In the study overall: Out of about 180 million T cells, an earlier analysis found over 90 million unique TCR beta sequences in total. General study findings and limits: Three CMV-associated chains were confirmed in vitro to be specific for CMV antigens. Several of the most significant clusters appeared linked to common viral pathogens, based on a later analysis.

To note about this clone: Antigen: not known.

The CDR3 consists of 13 residues. The V end was cut by 8 bases, the J end by 0 bases, with 10 bases between. Germline V gene sequence: CDR1 KGHSH, CDR2 LQKENI. The PCR made use of 60 Vbeta and 13 Jbeta primers. The table came from immunoSEQ multiplex PCR; TCRdb's copy has only in-frame clones and leaves some out. Here the sample spans approximately 140,000 clones, 60% to 85% being singletons. The chain carries TRBV18 and TRBJ1-1, with D perhaps TRBD1 (5 bases). The sample consisted of PBMCs. The sequence came from a man aged 50 to 59 in good health and CMV-seropositive. CDR3 DNA: TGTGCCAGCCTCGACAGTATGAACACTGAAGCTTTCTTT. Translating it yields CASLDSMNTEAFF.